The clone carrying this TCR beta chain was recorded many times. Its target is not known. This record comes from a study of breast tumors, draining lymph nodes, adjacent tissues. Findings and limits, study-wide: Tumors had less TCR diversity than lymph nodes, more than nontumor tissue.

Germline assignment: CDR1 MNHEY and CDR2 SVGAGI. V was clipped by 2 bases and J by 3 bases, with 14 bases between them. This CDR3 has 15 amino acids. TCRdb called the multiplex PCR reads again in MiXCR, with one record for every CDR3 protein. The data show approximately 210,000 distinct CDR3 sequences, about 30% seen once. Axillary draining lymph nodes of breast cancer patients supplied the node samples. The specimen sequenced was axillary lymph node tissue. This sequence originates from a female donor with breast cancer. Some clones in this sample may be carry-over from other donors' samples. This chain links TRBV6-5 with TRBJ2-7; D possibly corresponds to TRBD1 (6 bases). The CDR3 coding sequence is TGTGCCAGCAGTTACGCCAGGGGACCAATCTACGAGCAGTACTTC. Amino acids: CASSYARGPIYEQYF.